This T cell receptor beta chain is from a study of blood T cell repertoires in COVID-19. This clone was recorded only once. Source study methods: Reference gene primers were amplified, and this amplification served to estimate nucleated cell counts. The table came from immunoSEQ multiplex PCR; TCRdb's copy has only in-frame clones and leaves some out. That table supplies the V and J calls and clone size; D and trimming were determined from the DNA. The sample lists 40,000 or so clones; 85% were seen once. CDR3 length: 14 amino acids. V was shortened by 0 bases and J by 4 bases, with 7 bases between the two germline ends. The germline V gene has CDR1 KGHSH and CDR2 LQKENI.

Sequencing was performed on peripheral blood. This chain uses TRBV18 with TRBJ1-5; no clear D. The sequence was collected from a man aged 45-65 years with active COVID-19. CDR3 DNA: TGTGCCAGCTCACCACCGGGCGGGAATCAGCCCCAGCATTTT. Translating it yields CASSPPGGNQPQHF.